One and the same sample provided the 31 T cell receptor beta chains below, sequenced in a study of T cell repertoires in ileal Crohn's disease. Time point specified: neoterminal ileum biopsy at postoperative endoscopy, about 6 months after surgery. TCRdb's copy holds only in-frame clones and misses some; the assay was immunoSEQ multiplex PCR. The sample records approximately 7,600 clones, 70% to 75% being singletons. The specimen was ileal tissue. These receptors all stem from an adult with Crohn's disease.

This chain uses TRBV27 with TRBJ1-2, with D maybe TRBD1 (6 bases). CDR1 MNHEY and CDR2 SMNVEV come from the germline V gene (reference sequence). V lost 5 bases to trimming and J lost 8 bases, with 21 bases between them. This CDR3 spans 15 amino acids. CDR3 sequence reads: CASSPLGGGALGYTF. CDR3 nucleotide sequence: TGTGCCAGCAGTCCCCTGGGCGGGGGGGCGTTAGGCTACACCTTC.

V usage is TRBV19 and J usage is TRBJ2-7, with TRBD1 as a possible D gene (5 bases). Trimming removed 6 bases at V and 0 bases at J, with 6 bases between. The germline V gene has CDR1 LNHDA and CDR2 SQIVND (reference sequence). CDR3 length: 12 amino acids. CDR3 in amino acids: CASRDNSYEQYF. For the CDR3, the DNA is TGTGCCAGTAGGGACAACTCCTACGAGCAGTACTTC.

This clone showed up just once. The chain has TRBV5-1 and TRBJ2-6, with TRBD1 identical over 7 bases. The CDR3 sequence is 15 residues long. Losses at the gene ends were 7 bases for V and 2 bases for J; bases not matched to a gene: 6. Germline lookup yields CDR1 SGHRS and CDR2 YFSETQ. CDR3 nucleotide sequence: TGCGCCAGCGGCGACAGGGTGCCTGGGGCCAACGTCCTGACTTTC. Translating it yields CASGDRVPGANVLTF.

This clone has a handful of counts. This chain joins TRBV11-3 and TRBJ2-3, with TRBD2 matching 10 bases. The CDR3 runs to 17 residues. From germline, CDR1 is SGHNT and CDR2 YENEEA. The trim removed 3 bases at V and 5 bases at J, leaving 11 bases unmatched. CDR3 DNA: TGTGCCAGCAGCTTTCCCGGGGCTAGCGGGGGCGGAGATACGCAGTATTTT. This translates into CASSFPGASGGGDTQYF.

V usage is TRBV2 and J usage is TRBJ2-2; D remains ambiguous. The CDR3 runs to 13 residues. V gave up 4 bases and J gave up 4 bases, with 7 bases separating them. The germline V gene has CDR1 SNHLY and CDR2 FYNNEI. For the CDR3, the DNA is TGTGCCAGCAGTGTCACACCCACCGGGGAGCTGTTTTTT. Protein sequence: CASSVTPTGELFF.

This clone has just a few counts. CDR3 sequence reads: CASSIGVAGNTEAFF. For the CDR3, the DNA is TGTGCCAGTAGTATAGGGGTTGCAGGGAACACTGAAGCTTTCTTT. V and J are TRBV19 and TRBJ1-1; the D is unclear. The germline V gene encodes CDR1 LNHDA and CDR2 SQIVND (reference sequence). V lost 1 base, J lost 1 base, and 10 bases lay in between. This CDR3 is built from 15 residues.

V and J are TRBV2 and TRBJ2-5, with D uncertain. The DNA end is a closer match to TRBJ2-7, so the J assignment may be wrong. Per the germline V gene, CDR1 is SNHLY and CDR2 is FYNNEI. The CDR3 sequence is 12 residues long. The CDR3 DNA reads as TGTGCCAGCCGGAGAGCCAGCTACGAGCAGTACTTC. Its protein product is CASRRASYEQYF.

Of note for this clone: A junction boundary mismatches the germline segment, possibly from a read error. V usage is TRBV30 and J usage is TRBJ2-7; D may be TRBD1 (6 bases). Looked up from germline, CDR1 is GTSNPN and CDR2 is SVGIG (reference sequence). The CDR3 covers 13 residues. In DNA, the CDR3 is TGTGCCTGGAGTCCTCCTCCGACAGGTTTCCCTCTCTTC. It is translated as CAWSPPPTGFPLF.

The V and J genes are TRBV5-4 and TRBJ1-2; D is ambiguous. This CDR3 region has 15 residues. V gave up 0 bases and J gave up 3 bases, with 12 bases separating them. Germline CDR1 is SGHNT and CDR2 is YYREEE (reference sequence). The CDR3 reads CASSLDGSIDYGYTF. Written as DNA, the CDR3 is TGTGCCAGCAGCTTGGATGGGAGCATCGACTATGGCTACACCTTC.

This rearrangement joins TRBV10-3 to TRBJ1-3; D is unresolved. This CDR3 spans 15 amino acids. Germline V CDR1 and CDR2: ENHRY, SYGVKD. V was clipped by 2 bases and J by 0 bases, with 8 bases between them. The CDR3 nucleotides read TGTGCCATCAGTGAGCTAGCAGGCTCTGGAAACACCATATATTTT. Translation: CAISELAGSGNTIYF.

The chain joins TRBV5-1 to TRBJ2-7, with 11 bases that match TRBD2. This CDR3 comprises 15 residues. V lost 3 bases, J lost 2 bases, and 4 bases stayed unmatched. CDR1 is SGHRS, CDR2 YFSETQ, per germline. The CDR3 reads CASSSGLAETYEQYF. Here the CDR3 DNA reads TGCGCCAGCAGCTCGGGACTAGCGGAAACCTACGAGCAGTACTTC.

V gene TRBV6-1 combines with J gene TRBJ1-2; tentative D call: TRBD1 (5 bases). This CDR3 is 13 amino acids long. Germline loops: CDR1 MNHNS, CDR2 SASEGT. Trimming cost V 4 bases and J 4 bases, with 10 bases left between them. The DNA for the CDR3 is TGTGCCAGCAGTGGAGAGACAGCCTATGGCTACACCTTC. This gives the protein CASSGETAYGYTF.

The genes are TRBV20-1 and TRBJ1-2, with 7 bases that match TRBD1. This CDR3 comprises 11 residues. The germline gives CDR1 DFQATT, CDR2 SNEGSKA (reference sequence). Unmatched junction bases numbered 4, after V lost 5 bases and J lost 7 bases. The CDR3 loop is CSARRGTGYTF. In nucleotides, the CDR3 is TGCAGTGCTCGCAGGGGGACTGGCTACACCTTC.

The chain uses TRBV15 and TRBJ2-7, with D perhaps TRBD2 (5 bases). The CDR3 has 20 amino acids. V was trimmed by 3 bases and J by 1 base, leaving 28 bases between them. Germline CDR1 LNHNV, CDR2 YYDKDF (reference sequence). The CDR3 here is CATSRDLARSLKADSYEQYF. DNA for the CDR3: TGTGCCACCAGCAGGGACTTGGCCAGATCCCTTAAGGCGGATTCCTACGAGCAGTACTTC. The full variable domain, completed using reference TRBV15 and TRBJ2-7, is DAMVIQNPRYQVTQFGKPVTLSCSQTLNHNVMYWYQQKSSQAPKLLFHYYDKDFNNEADTPDNFQSRRPNTSFCFLDIRSPGLGDTAMYLCATSRDLARSLKADSYEQYFGPGTRLTVT.

This clone was counted only a few times. CDR3 bases: TGTGCCAGCACCGTGGGGTCGGGGGGCTCCTACGAGCAGTACTTC. Translated, it gives CASTVGSGGSYEQYF. The V call is TRBV27, the J call TRBJ2-7, with 7 bases fitting TRBD2. Losses at the gene ends were 7 bases for V and 0 bases for J; bases not matched to a gene: 9. CDR1 MNHEY and CDR2 SMNVEV come from the germline V gene (reference sequence). The CDR3 runs 15 residues.

The chain combines TRBV30 with TRBJ1-6; D might be TRBD1 (5 bases). CDR3 length: 15 residues. Germline V gene data show CDR1 as GTSNPN and CDR2 as SVGIG (reference sequence). Trimming cost V 4 bases and J 8 bases, with 18 bases left between them. This chain's CDR3 is CAWTPGGGGYSPLHF. CDR3 in DNA: TGTGCCTGGACTCCGGGTGGGGGGGGGTATTCACCCCTCCACTTT.

The chain uses TRBV18 and TRBJ1-1; the match to TRBD1 covers 7 bases. Germline V gene data show CDR1 as KGHSH and CDR2 as LQKENI. This CDR3 contains 14 residues. V shed 5 bases, J shed 1 base, and the junction held 4 bases outside the gene matches. The CDR3 region is CASSKQGRNTEAFF. CDR3 DNA: TGTGCCAGCTCAAAACAGGGGAGGAACACTGAAGCTTTCTTT.

This clone occurred a few times. This chain joins TRBV2 and TRBJ2-6, with 8 bases identical to TRBD1. Germline V gene data show CDR1 as SNHLY and CDR2 as FYNNEI. Trimming at V came to 5 bases and at J to 0 bases, leaving 9 bases not matched to a gene. The CDR3 runs 18 residues. CDR3 sequence reads: CASSQTGTGSSGANVLTF. The CDR3 DNA reads TGTGCCAGCAGTCAAACCGGGACAGGAAGCTCTGGGGCCAACGTCCTGACTTTC. The full variable domain, in which reference TRBV2 and TRBJ2-6 provide the parts outside the CDR3, is EPEVTQTPSHQVTQMGQEVILRCVPISNHLYFYWYRQILGQKVEFLVSFYNNEISEKSEIFDDQFSVERPDGSNFTLKIRSTKLEDSAMYFCASSQTGTGSSGANVLTFGAGSRLTVL.

There are a few counts of this clone. J is TRBJ2-5 and V is TRBV29-1; 8 nucleotides align to TRBD1. The CDR3 totals 12 residues. The junction had 3 bases not matched to a gene; V was cut back by 5 bases and J by 4 bases. Germline CDR1 and CDR2: SQVTM and ANQGSEA. CDR3 DNA: TGCAGCGTTAGAACAGGGGGAGAGACCCAGTACTTC. Residues: CSVRTGGETQYF.

The chain combines TRBV5-1 with TRBJ2-2; D is perhaps TRBD1 (7 bases). The CDR3 extends over 13 amino acids. Trimming cost V 5 bases and J 6 bases, with 11 bases left between them. Germline CDR1 reads SGHRS; CDR2 reads YFSETQ. The DNA for the CDR3 is TGCGCCAGCAGGGAGGGACAGCCCGGGGAGCTGTTTTTT. Translating it yields CASREGQPGELFF. The full variable domain, in which reference TRBV5-1 and TRBJ2-2 provide the parts outside the CDR3, is KAGVTQTPRYLIKTRGQQVTLSCSPISGHRSVSWYQQTPGQGLQFLFEYFSETQRNKGNFPGRFSGRQFSNSRSEMNVSTLELGDSALYLCASREGQPGELFFGEGSRLTVL.

V and J are TRBV14 and TRBJ2-3; TRBD2 matches at 9 bases. Germline assignment: CDR1 SGHDN and CDR2 FVKESK. This CDR3 has 16 amino acids. V shed 2 bases and J 0 bases; nucleotides not matched to a gene: 3. The CDR3: CASSQLAGSSTDTQYF. For the CDR3, the DNA is TGTGCCAGCAGCCAACTAGCGGGGAGTAGCACAGATACGCAGTATTTT.

The chain employs TRBV30 and TRBJ2-1; 7 bases are shared with TRBD2. J gave up 14 bases and V 3 bases, and 10 bases lay outside the gene matches. In germline, CDR1 is GTSNPN, CDR2 SVGIG (reference sequence). The CDR3 runs 12 residues. CDR3 in amino acids: CAWRVMTSSEFF. The CDR3 region has the DNA TGTGCCTGGAGAGTAATGACTAGCTCGGAGTTCTTC.

The V call is TRBV4-2, the J call TRBJ1-1; D remains ambiguous. Germline values: CDR1 LGHNA, CDR2 YNFKEQ. V was pared by 4 bases and J by 1 base, with 4 bases between. The CDR3 runs 12 residues. The CDR3 region has the DNA TGTGCCAGCAGCCTAGCGAACACTGAAGCTTTCTTT. This sequence encodes CASSLANTEAFF.

Only one count was recorded for this clone. This chain uses TRBV2 with TRBJ2-7; 10 nucleotides line up with TRBD1. From germline, CDR1 is SNHLY and CDR2 FYNNEI. Trimming at V came to 2 bases and at J to 2 bases, leaving 3 bases not matched to a gene. The CDR3 has 15 residues. CDR3 in DNA: TGTGCCAGCAGTGAACAGGGACAGGGGCCCTACGAGCAGTACTTC. This translates into CASSEQGQGPYEQYF.

The chain has TRBV5-1 and TRBJ2-7, with 9 bases aligning to TRBD1. The CDR3 length is 14 residues. Trimming cost V 5 bases and J 1 base; bases outside gene matches: 4. Germline V gene sequence: CDR1 SGHRS, CDR2 YFSETQ. The CDR3 DNA follows: TGCGCCAGCAGGTCCGGGACAGGGTCCTACGAGCAGTACTTC. Its protein is CASRSGTGSYEQYF.

V gene TRBV27 combines with J gene TRBJ2-7, with 9 positions matching TRBD1. J lost 5 bases, V lost 2 bases, and 7 bases had no gene match. The germline V gene has CDR1 MNHEY and CDR2 SMNVEV (reference sequence). The CDR3 covers 15 residues. The CDR3 DNA follows: TGTGCCAGCAGTTTAACCCGGGACAGGGCCCACGAGCAGTACTTC. Encoded protein: CASSLTRDRAHEQYF.

Comment on this clone: At one of its ends the junction is not consistent with the germline gene, which may arise from a read error. V gene TRBV19 combines with J gene TRBJ1-1, with TRBD1 matching over 8 bases. CDR3 length: 10 residues. The germline CDR1 and CDR2 sequences are LNHDA and SQIVND (reference sequence). This CDR3 reads CDRGNTEAFF. Here the CDR3 DNA reads TGCGACAGGGGGAACACTGAAGCTTTCTTT.

The genes are TRBV5-1 and TRBJ2-3; D remains ambiguous. Germline CDR1 SGHRS, CDR2 YFSETQ. The CDR3 totals 14 residues. V gave up 2 bases and J gave up 0 bases, with 7 bases separating them. The CDR3 DNA is TGCGCCAGCAGCTTAACTCCTAGCACAGATACGCAGTATTTT. Amino acid sequence: CASSLTPSTDTQYF.

This chain joins TRBV6-1 and TRBJ2-3; weak D call: TRBD1 (5 bases). The CDR3 runs 15 residues. Germline loops: CDR1 MNHNS, CDR2 SASEGT. With 5 bases removed from V and 4 bases from J, the gap between germline ends came to 16 bases. CDR3: CASSRTRGIADTQYF. CDR3 coding DNA: TGTGCCAGCAGTCGGACAAGGGGTATCGCAGATACGCAGTATTTT.

The CDR3 is CASSITGVGDRNSPLHF. The CDR3 DNA is TGTGCCAGTAGTATAACGGGGGTGGGTGATCGCAATTCACCCCTCCACTTT. V and J are TRBV19 and TRBJ1-6; the D gene is possibly TRBD1 (5 bases). The V gene lost 2 bases and the J gene lost 7 bases, with 18 bases spanning the gap. Germline loops: CDR1 LNHDA, CDR2 SQIVND (reference sequence). The CDR3 contains 17 residues.

This clone was counted between two and nine times. V usage is TRBV5-1 and J usage is TRBJ1-1; no clear D. The CDR3 has 14 amino acids. The V end lost 1 base, the J end lost 5 bases, and 12 bases lay between the germline ends. Germline V CDR1 and CDR2: SGHRS, YFSETQ. CDR3 sequence: CASSLQTSNTEAFF. The CDR3 DNA reads TGCGCCAGCAGCTTGCAGACTTCAAATACTGAAGCTTTCTTT. Together with reference TRBV5-1 and TRBJ1-1, the CDR3 gives the full variable domain: KAGVTQTPRYLIKTRGQQVTLSCSPISGHRSVSWYQQTPGQGLQFLFEYFSETQRNKGNFPGRFSGRQFSNSRSEMNVSTLELGDSALYLCASSLQTSNTEAFFGQGTRLTVV.